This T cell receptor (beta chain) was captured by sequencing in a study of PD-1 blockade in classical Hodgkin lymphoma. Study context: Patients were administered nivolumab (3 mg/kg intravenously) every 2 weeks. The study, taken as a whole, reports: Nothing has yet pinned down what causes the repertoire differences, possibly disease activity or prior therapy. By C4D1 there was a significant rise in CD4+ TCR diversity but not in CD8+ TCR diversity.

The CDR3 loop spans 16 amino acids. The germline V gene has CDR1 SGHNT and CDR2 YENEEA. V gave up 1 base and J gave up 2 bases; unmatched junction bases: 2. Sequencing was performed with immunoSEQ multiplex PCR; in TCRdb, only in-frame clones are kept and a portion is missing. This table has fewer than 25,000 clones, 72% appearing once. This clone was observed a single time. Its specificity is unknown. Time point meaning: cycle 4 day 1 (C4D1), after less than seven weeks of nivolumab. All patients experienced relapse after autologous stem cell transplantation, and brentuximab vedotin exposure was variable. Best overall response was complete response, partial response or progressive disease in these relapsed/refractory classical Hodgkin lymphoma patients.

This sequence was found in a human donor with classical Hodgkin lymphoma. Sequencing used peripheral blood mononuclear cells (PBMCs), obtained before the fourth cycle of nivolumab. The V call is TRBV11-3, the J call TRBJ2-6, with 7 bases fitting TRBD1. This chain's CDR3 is CASSLGGGAGANVLTF. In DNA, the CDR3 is TGTGCCAGCAGCTTAGGAGGGGGCGCTGGGGCCAACGTCCTGACTTTC.